These T cell receptor beta chains were read from a single sample in a study of T-cell reconstitution after alpha-beta-depleted transplantation in children. TCRdb re-called the PCR reads through MiXCR, storing one row per CDR3 protein. Seen here are about 200,000 distinct CDR3 sequences, about 7% observed once, and the top ten hold more than 5.5%. The sample consisted of PBMCs, taken before TCRalphabeta/CD19-depleted stem cell transplant. Source of these receptors: a boy aged 2-15 years with acute lymphoblastic leukemia, due to receive a stem cell transplant. Each CDR3 is given without its conserved first and last residue. D genes are given only for firm matches.

j_gene: TRBJ1-1; len: 10; d_gene: TRBD1; v_gene: TRBV28; CDR3aa: ASSLATGGAF
j_gene: TRBJ1-5; len: 10; d_gene: -; v_gene: TRBV7-9; CDR3aa: ASNNGGQPQH
j_gene: TRBJ2-7; len: 15; d_gene: TRBD2; v_gene: TRBV25-1; CDR3aa: ASSARGTSGPSYEQY
j_gene: TRBJ2-5; len: 10; d_gene: -; v_gene: TRBV29-1; CDR3aa: SGGGAGKTQY
j_gene: TRBJ2-3; len: 13; d_gene: TRBD2; v_gene: TRBV20-1; CDR3aa: SARVERGGADTQY
j_gene: TRBJ2-5; len: 14; d_gene: -; v_gene: TRBV20-1; CDR3aa: SAREAPSGVSETQY
j_gene: TRBJ2-7; len: 12; d_gene: -; v_gene: TRBV5-5; CDR3aa: ASSPILANYEQY
j_gene: TRBJ1-2; len: 8; d_gene: -; v_gene: TRBV9; CDR3aa: ASTGKSYT
j_gene: TRBJ1-3; len: 9; d_gene: -; v_gene: TRBV7-2; CDR3aa: ASSPRNTIY
j_gene: TRBJ2-1; len: 14; d_gene: -; v_gene: TRBV5-1; CDR3aa: ASSLEAASGDNEQF
j_gene: TRBJ2-5; len: 11; d_gene: -; v_gene: TRBV25-1; CDR3aa: ASSENFQETQY
j_gene: TRBJ2-7; len: 12; d_gene: -; v_gene: TRBV27; CDR3aa: ASSASLGRYEQY
j_gene: TRBJ2-3; len: 12; d_gene: -; v_gene: TRBV20-1; CDR3aa: SASPPGAADTQY
j_gene: TRBJ1-1; len: 10; d_gene: TRBD1; v_gene: TRBV28; CDR3aa: ASIQAGQATI
j_gene: TRBJ1-2; len: 10; d_gene: -; v_gene: TRBV6-2/TRBV6-3; CDR3aa: ASSLSSYGYT
j_gene: TRBJ2-3; len: 16; d_gene: -; v_gene: TRBV9; CDR3aa: ASSFSQGGVPSTDTQY
j_gene: TRBJ1-1; len: 13; d_gene: TRBD1; v_gene: TRBV5-5; CDR3aa: ASSSGQGVYGEAF
j_gene: TRBJ2-2; len: 12; d_gene: -; v_gene: TRBV4-3; CDR3aa: ASSPRRDTGELF
j_gene: TRBJ2-5; len: 11; d_gene: -; v_gene: TRBV11-2; CDR3aa: ASSTGLSETQY
j_gene: TRBJ1-2; len: 16; d_gene: -; v_gene: TRBV5-1; CDR3aa: ASSLGGGPDYLSAGYT
j_gene: TRBJ1-1; len: 16; d_gene: -; v_gene: TRBV6-2/TRBV6-3; CDR3aa: ASSYSPGVAGGVTEAF
j_gene: TRBJ2-7; len: 11; d_gene: -; v_gene: TRBV18; CDR3aa: ASSQQEIREQY
j_gene: TRBJ2-1; len: 16; d_gene: TRBD2; v_gene: TRBV11-2; CDR3aa: ASSLDSYRTSGYNEQF
j_gene: TRBJ1-2; len: 14; d_gene: -; v_gene: TRBV19; CDR3aa: ASSTRPGHNNYGYT
j_gene: TRBJ2-3; len: 13; d_gene: TRBD2; v_gene: TRBV5-4; CDR3aa: ASSPGEGPTDTQY
j_gene: TRBJ1-1; len: 13; d_gene: TRBD1; v_gene: TRBV7-2; CDR3aa: ASRPTGTTNTEAF
j_gene: TRBJ2-1; len: 13; d_gene: TRBD2; v_gene: TRBV5-5; CDR3aa: ASSTSGGAYNEQF
j_gene: TRBJ2-2; len: 16; d_gene: -; v_gene: TRBV28; CDR3aa: ASSSPKLGARSTGELF
j_gene: TRBJ2-3; len: 12; d_gene: TRBD2; v_gene: TRBV7-2; CDR3aa: ASSPSGGPDTQY
j_gene: TRBJ2-3; len: 14; d_gene: TRBD2; v_gene: TRBV14; CDR3aa: ASSLRLAGGRDTQY
j_gene: TRBJ2-7; len: 11; d_gene: -; v_gene: TRBV21-1; CDR3aa: ASTQDRVHEQY
j_gene: TRBJ2-3; len: 14; d_gene: TRBD2; v_gene: TRBV11-2; CDR3aa: ASSLAPSGNTDTQY
j_gene: TRBJ2-3; len: 12; d_gene: -; v_gene: TRBV29-1; CDR3aa: SVVEQAFTDTQY
j_gene: TRBJ1-4; len: 11; d_gene: -; v_gene: TRBV5-1; CDR3aa: ASRPSPGEKLF
j_gene: TRBJ1-4; len: 13; d_gene: -; v_gene: TRBV3-1; CDR3aa: ASSLGQTDNEKLF
j_gene: TRBJ2-7; len: 13; d_gene: TRBD1; v_gene: TRBV29-1; CDR3aa: SAVKSGTGGHEQY
j_gene: TRBJ1-1; len: 11; d_gene: -; v_gene: TRBV11-2; CDR3aa: ASSFSSGTEAF
j_gene: TRBJ2-3; len: 19; d_gene: TRBD2; v_gene: TRBV28; CDR3aa: ASSYQQFTSGRLDSTDTQY
j_gene: TRBJ2-2; len: 12; d_gene: -; v_gene: TRBV14; CDR3aa: ASSQDWSGGELF
j_gene: TRBJ2-7; len: 13; d_gene: -; v_gene: TRBV5-1; CDR3aa: ASSAGQYLGYEQY
j_gene: TRBJ2-7; len: 11; d_gene: -; v_gene: TRBV7-6; CDR3aa: ASRMGPLYEQY
j_gene: TRBJ1-1; len: 11; d_gene: TRBD1; v_gene: TRBV20-1; CDR3aa: SAGGTGETEAF